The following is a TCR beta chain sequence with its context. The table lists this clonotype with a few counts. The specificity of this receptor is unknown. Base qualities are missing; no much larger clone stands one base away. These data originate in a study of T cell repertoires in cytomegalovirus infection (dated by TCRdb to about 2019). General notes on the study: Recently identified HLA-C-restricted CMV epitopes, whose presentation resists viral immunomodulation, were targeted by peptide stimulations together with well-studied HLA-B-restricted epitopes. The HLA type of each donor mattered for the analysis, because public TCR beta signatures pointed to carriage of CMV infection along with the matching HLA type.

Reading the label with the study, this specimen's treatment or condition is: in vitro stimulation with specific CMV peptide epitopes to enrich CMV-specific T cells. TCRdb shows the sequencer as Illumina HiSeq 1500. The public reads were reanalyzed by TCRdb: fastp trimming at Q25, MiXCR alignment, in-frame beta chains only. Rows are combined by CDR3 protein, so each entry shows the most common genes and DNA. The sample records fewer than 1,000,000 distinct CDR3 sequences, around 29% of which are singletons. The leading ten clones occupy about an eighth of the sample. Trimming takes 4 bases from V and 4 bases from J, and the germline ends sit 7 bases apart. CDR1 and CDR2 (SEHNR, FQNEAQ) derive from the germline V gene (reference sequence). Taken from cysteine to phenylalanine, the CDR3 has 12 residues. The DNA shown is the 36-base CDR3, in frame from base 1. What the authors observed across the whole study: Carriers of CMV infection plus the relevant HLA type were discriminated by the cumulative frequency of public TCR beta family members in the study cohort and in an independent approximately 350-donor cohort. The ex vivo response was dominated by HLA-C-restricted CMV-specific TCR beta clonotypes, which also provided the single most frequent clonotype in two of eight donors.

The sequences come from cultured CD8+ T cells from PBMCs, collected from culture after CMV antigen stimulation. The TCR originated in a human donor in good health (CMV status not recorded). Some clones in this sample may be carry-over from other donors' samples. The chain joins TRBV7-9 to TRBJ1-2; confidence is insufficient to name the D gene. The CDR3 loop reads CASSSELYGYTF. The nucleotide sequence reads TGTGCCAGCAGCTCCGAGCTCTATGGCTACACCTTC.